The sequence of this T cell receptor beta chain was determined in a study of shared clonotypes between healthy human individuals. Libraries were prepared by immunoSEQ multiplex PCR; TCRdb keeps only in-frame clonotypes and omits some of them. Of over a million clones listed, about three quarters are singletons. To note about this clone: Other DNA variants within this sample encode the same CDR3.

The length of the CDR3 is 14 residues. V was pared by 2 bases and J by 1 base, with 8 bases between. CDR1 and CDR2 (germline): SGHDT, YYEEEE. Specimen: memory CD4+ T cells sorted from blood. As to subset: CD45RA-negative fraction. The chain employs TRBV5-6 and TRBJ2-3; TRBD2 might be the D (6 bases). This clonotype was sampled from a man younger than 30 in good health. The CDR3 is CASSLQRGTDTQYF. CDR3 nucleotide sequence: TGTGCCAGCAGCTTACAGCGGGGCACAGATACGCAGTATTTT. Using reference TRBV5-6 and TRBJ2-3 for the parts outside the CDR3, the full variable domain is DAGVTQSPTHLIKTRGQQVTLRCSPKSGHDTVSWYQQALGQGPQFIFQYYEEEERQRGNFPDRFSGHQFPNYSSELNVNALLLGDSALYLCASSLQRGTDTQYFGPGTRLTVL.